The 31 T cell receptor beta chains presented below share a single source sample, sequenced in a study of CD8+ T cells in alopecia areata. The authors extracted RNA and reverse transcribed it into cDNA as the sequencing template. TCRdb's table, derived via immunoSEQ multiplex PCR, lists solely in-frame clones and lacks some. Seen here are 140,000 to 150,000 clones, 58% observed once, and the top ten hold around 6%. The sequenced sample was CD4+ T cells sorted from blood, obtained at week 0. These receptors all stem from a human donor with alopecia areata.

This CDR3 is CASREDRGPQYF. The CDR3 DNA sequence: TGTGCCAGCAGGGAGGACAGGGGTCCTCAGTACTTC. The chain combines TRBV2 with TRBJ2-7; 9 bases are a match to TRBD1. Germline CDR1 SNHLY, CDR2 FYNNEI. This CDR3 is 12 amino acids long. V trimming: 6 bases; J trimming: 10 bases; junction bases outside the gene matches: 7.

This clone occurred a few times. This sequence joins TRBV30 and TRBJ1-1, with TRBD1 as a possible D gene (6 bases). Germline CDR1 is GTSNPN and CDR2 is SVGIG (reference sequence). V was trimmed by 2 bases and J by 4 bases, leaving 11 bases between them. The CDR3 extends over 13 amino acids. The CDR3 DNA reads TGTGCCTGGAGTATATCCAGGGGCACTGAAGCTTTCTTT. Its translation is CAWSISRGTEAFF. Full variable domain (missing parts from reference TRBV30 and TRBJ1-1): SQTIHQWPATLVQPVGSPLSLECTVEGTSNPNLYWYRQAAGRGLQLLFYSVGIGQISSEVPQNLSASRPQDRQFILSSKKLLLSDSGFYLCAWSISRGTEAFFGQGTRLTVV.

This clone was recorded only once. V is TRBV15 and J is TRBJ2-7, with 14 nucleotides matching TRBD2. J lost 9 bases, V lost 3 bases, and 4 bases had no gene match. The germline V gene has CDR1 LNHNV and CDR2 YYDKDF (reference sequence). The CDR3 loop spans 14 amino acids. The CDR3 DNA follows: TGTGCCACCAGCAGGGGACTAGCGGGGGTGGTGCAGTACTTC. This gives the protein CATSRGLAGVVQYF.

This clone has just a few counts. This chain links TRBV12-5 with TRBJ2-3, with D possibly matching TRBD2 (6 bases). CDR3 length: 14 residues. V lost 6 bases and J lost 0, with 10 bases in between. Germline values: CDR1 LGHNT, CDR2 FRNRAP. The CDR3 bases are TGTGCTAGTGGCTGGGGGGATAGCACAGATACGCAGTATTTT. Translated, it gives CASGWGDSTDTQYF.

This rearrangement joins TRBV4-2 to TRBJ2-3; no clear D. The CDR3 contains 17 residues. Trimming shortened V by 0 bases and J by 0 bases, and 13 bases separated the two germline ends. Germline values: CDR1 LGHNA, CDR2 YNFKEQ. The CDR3 sequence: CASSQDQLPTSTDTQYF. For the CDR3, the DNA is TGTGCCAGCAGCCAAGATCAACTACCTACTAGCACAGATACGCAGTATTTT.

The V and J genes are TRBV7-9 and TRBJ1-1, with 8 bases identical to TRBD1. J was trimmed by 0 bases and V by 3 bases; bases with no gene match: 0. The CDR3 has 14 residues. CDR1 and CDR2 (germline): SEHNR, FQNEAQ (reference sequence). In nucleotides, the CDR3 is TGTGCCAGCAGCTTGACAGGGGTGAACACTGAAGCTTTCTTT. Protein: CASSLTGVNTEAFF.

J is TRBJ1-1 and V is TRBV29-1, with D perhaps matching TRBD1 (6 bases). V lost 3 bases to trimming and J lost 6 bases, with 41 bases between them. The germline CDR1 and CDR2 sequences are SQVTM and ANQGSEA. There are 22 residues in the CDR3. The CDR3 DNA reads as TGCAGCGTTGAGCCCCCAGTAGGGGGAGAGTCGTCGCCGGCTCAGAAGGGGGCTGAAGCTTTCTTT. Protein sequence: CSVEPPVGGESSPAQKGAEAFF.

This chain joins TRBV29-1 and TRBJ2-7; 7 positions match TRBD1. Germline V gene lookup returns CDR1 SQVTM and CDR2 ANQGSEA. The ends lost 7 bases at V and 6 bases at J; junction bases unmatched: 15. The CDR3 is 14 residues long. CDR3 sequence reads: CSASDRAGNSEQYF. The CDR3 nucleotides read TGCAGCGCCTCAGACAGGGCCGGGAACTCCGAGCAGTACTTC.

The chain links TRBV5-6 to TRBJ1-5, with 11 bases lining up with TRBD1. The germline V gene has CDR1 SGHDT and CDR2 YYEEEE. This CDR3 is 17 amino acids long. V shed 0 bases, J shed 7 bases, and the junction held 9 bases outside the gene matches. The CDR3 sequence is CASSLGGPGQGDQPQHF. CDR3 DNA: TGTGCCAGCAGCTTGGGCGGCCCGGGACAGGGGGACCAGCCCCAGCATTTT.

The rearrangement joins TRBV13 to TRBJ2-6, with 8 bases that match TRBD1. Germline values: CDR1 PRHDT, CDR2 FYEKMQ (reference sequence). The CDR3 is made up of 17 amino acids. V lost 5 bases to trimming and J lost 2 bases; unmatched junction nucleotides: 8. Here the CDR3 DNA reads TGTGCCAGCAGCCCGCGATCACAGGGGGCTGGGGCCAACGTCCTGACTTTC. This sequence encodes CASSPRSQGAGANVLTF.

The chain has TRBV30 and TRBJ1-1, with TRBD1 matching 7 bases. CDR1 is GTSNPN, CDR2 SVGIG, per germline (reference sequence). J was trimmed by 6 bases and V by 5 bases; bases with no gene match: 3. The CDR3 has 11 residues. This CDR3 is CAWDQGAEAFF. Written as DNA, the CDR3 is TGTGCCTGGGATCAGGGGGCTGAAGCTTTCTTT. The full variable domain, with the rest looked up from reference TRBV30 and TRBJ1-1, is SQTIHQWPATLVQPVGSPLSLECTVEGTSNPNLYWYRQAAGRGLQLLFYSVGIGQISSEVPQNLSASRPQDRQFILSSKKLLLSDSGFYLCAWDQGAEAFFGQGTRLTVV.

This clone has just a few counts. The CDR3 protein is CSVGASGSYEQYF. CDR3 coding DNA: TGCAGCGTTGGAGCATCCGGCTCCTACGAGCAGTACTTC. The chain couples TRBV29-1 to TRBJ2-7; no firm D call. Looked up from germline, CDR1 is SQVTM and CDR2 is ANQGSEA. V lost 4 bases to trimming and J lost 0 bases, with 10 bases between them. The CDR3 has 13 amino acids.

The CDR3: CASSLYTTSGGKETQYF. The CDR3 bases are TGTGCCAGCAGCTTGTATACTACTAGCGGGGGAAAAGAGACCCAGTACTTC. The chain is built from TRBV5-4 and TRBJ2-5, with 11 bases matching TRBD2. Germline lookup yields CDR1 SGHNT and CDR2 YYREEE (reference sequence). Unmatched junction bases numbered 8, after V lost 1 base and J lost 3 bases. CDR3 length equals 17 residues.

This clone appeared a few times. The chain recombines TRBV9 with TRBJ1-1; D not resolved. Between the trimmed V and J ends, which lost 0 bases and 5 bases, there was a span of 14 bases. Looked up from germline, CDR1 is SGDLS and CDR2 is YYNGEE. The CDR3 loop spans 15 amino acids. Here the CDR3 reads CASSVASRIGTEAFF. CDR3 nucleotide sequence: TGTGCCAGCAGCGTAGCGAGTCGGATCGGGACTGAAGCTTTCTTT.

The chain is built from TRBV29-1 and TRBJ1-2, with TRBD1 matching 11 bases. V was pared by 3 bases and J by 4 bases, with 4 bases of the junction left unmatched. The CDR3 is 14 amino acids. Germline-derived CDR1 and CDR2 are SQVTM and ANQGSEA. CDR3 region: CSVDGQGASYGYTF. The CDR3 nucleotides are TGCAGCGTTGATGGACAGGGGGCTTCCTATGGCTACACCTTC.

The V and J genes are TRBV29-1 and TRBJ1-3, with D unclear. This CDR3 has 12 amino acids. Germline V CDR1 and CDR2: SQVTM, ANQGSEA. Deletions cut 6 bases from V and 1 base from J, with 7 bases between. The CDR3 coding sequence is TGCAGCGTGCGATTTTCTGGAAACACCATATATTTT. This codes for CSVRFSGNTIYF.

This chain links TRBV7-9 with TRBJ2-5; maybe TRBD2 (6 bases). Germline V lookup: CDR1 SEHNR, CDR2 FQNEAQ (reference sequence). The CDR3 spans 15 residues. Trimming removed 4 bases at V and 5 bases at J, with 17 bases between. The CDR3 spells CASSSLGLAGETQYF. The CDR3 coding sequence is TGTGCCAGCAGCTCCTTGGGACTGGCTGGGGAGACCCAGTACTTC.

This clone was detected only a few times. The V call is TRBV29-1, the J call TRBJ2-5; perhaps TRBD1 as D (7 bases). Trimming removed 6 bases at V and 4 bases at J, with 18 bases between. Germline CDR1 reads SQVTM; CDR2 reads ANQGSEA. There are 14 residues in the CDR3. This CDR3 reads CSVGTAFGGETQYF. The DNA for the CDR3 is TGCAGCGTGGGGACAGCCTTCGGGGGAGAGACCCAGTACTTC.

The J gene is TRBJ1-1, the V gene TRBV29-1; D unresolved. CDR3 length: 13 residues. Deletions cut 7 bases from V and 11 bases from J, with 23 bases between. CDR1 and CDR2 from the germline V gene are SQVTM and ANQGSEA. Here the CDR3 reads CSAHSIREREAFF. CDR3 nucleotides: TGCAGCGCCCATAGTATCCGAGAAAGGGAGGCTTTCTTT. Full variable domain (remainder filled in from reference TRBV29-1 and TRBJ1-1): SAVISQKPSRDICQRGTSLTIQCQVDSQVTMMFWYRQQPGQSLTLIATANQGSEATYESGFVIDKFPISRPNLTFSTLTVSNMSPEDSSIYLCSAHSIREREAFFGQGTRLTVV.

As regards this clone: The identical CDR3 is also encoded by other nucleotide sequences in the sample. The gene calls are TRBV5-1 and TRBJ2-5; the D gene could be TRBD1 or TRBD2 (5 bases each). V lost 2 bases and J lost 4, with 9 bases in between. CDR1 and CDR2 from the germline V gene are SGHRS and YFSETQ. The CDR3 is 13 residues long. The CDR3 region has the DNA TGCGCCAGCAGCTTTGGGGGTTCAGAGACCCAGTACTTC. Protein sequence: CASSFGGSETQYF.

The chain links TRBV7-8 to TRBJ2-3; either TRBD1 or TRBD2 may supply D (6 bases each). The length of the CDR3 is 17 residues. V lost 2 bases and J 1 base, leaving 16 bases between the germline ends. Germline values: CDR1 SGHVS, CDR2 FQNEAQ. The CDR3 nucleotides read TGTGCCAGCAGCTTATCGTTGGGGGGCGGTGGCACAGATACGCAGTATTTT. Protein sequence: CASSLSLGGGGTDTQYF.

The chain is built from TRBV4-3 and TRBJ1-1, with D unclear. The CDR3 has 14 amino acids. Deletions cut 0 bases from V and 6 bases from J, with 11 bases between. Germline V gives CDR1 LGHNA, CDR2 YSLEER. CDR3 region: CASSQERSRPEAFF. The CDR3 DNA follows: TGCGCCAGCAGCCAAGAAAGATCCCGGCCTGAAGCTTTCTTT.

The chain has TRBV6-5 and TRBJ1-2; 7 bases are a match to TRBD1. The CDR3 contains 16 residues. Germline lookup yields CDR1 MNHEY and CDR2 SVGAGI. The V gene end was trimmed by 0 bases and the J gene end by 4 bases; junction bases not matched to a gene: 8. CDR3 DNA: TGTGCCAGCAGTTACTCGGGGACAGCGGAATTCTATGGCTACACCTTC. Protein product: CASSYSGTAEFYGYTF.

This clone has more than one count but fewer than ten. The chain is built from TRBV29-1 and TRBJ2-5, with TRBD2 matching 8 bases. V shed 6 bases and J 4 bases; nucleotides not matched to a gene: 13. In germline, CDR1 is SQVTM, CDR2 ANQGSEA. The CDR3 covers 15 residues. CDR3 in amino acids: CSVPPRGGWAETQYF. The CDR3 bases are TGCAGCGTCCCCCCCCGGGGGGGCTGGGCAGAGACCCAGTACTTC.

V usage is TRBV30 and J usage is TRBJ1-2, with 7 positions matching TRBD1. V gave up 3 bases and J gave up 4 bases; unmatched junction bases: 8. The CDR3 loop spans 14 amino acids. The germline V gene encodes CDR1 GTSNPN and CDR2 SVGIG (reference sequence). CDR3 protein: CAWRPDRSSYGYTF. In nucleotides, the CDR3 is TGTGCCTGGAGACCGGACAGGAGCTCCTATGGCTACACCTTC.

The chain couples TRBV25-1 to TRBJ2-3; D might be TRBD1 or TRBD2, each matching 5 bases. V dropped 7 bases and J dropped 1 base, with 9 bases sitting between them. Per the germline V gene, CDR1 is MGHDK and CDR2 is SYGVNS. The CDR3 runs to 13 residues. The CDR3 loop is CASTPGRTDTQYF. Written as DNA, the CDR3 is TGTGCCAGCACCCCGGGGCGCACAGATACGCAGTATTTT.

This sequence joins TRBV9 and TRBJ2-2; 7 positions match TRBD1. Trimming at V came to 3 bases and at J to 5 bases, leaving 7 bases not matched to a gene. The germline gives CDR1 SGDLS, CDR2 YYNGEE. This CDR3 region has 15 residues. DNA for the CDR3: TGTGCCAGCAGCGGAAGGCAGGGGGTGACCGGGGAGCTGTTTTTT. The encoded protein is CASSGRQGVTGELFF.

J is TRBJ1-1 and V is TRBV29-1; no firm D call. Germline values: CDR1 SQVTM, CDR2 ANQGSEA. The CDR3 totals 13 residues. Deletions cut 1 base from V and 0 bases from J, with 6 bases between. The CDR3 spells CSVEVQVNTEAFF. The CDR3 bases are TGCAGCGTTGAAGTTCAGGTGAACACTGAAGCTTTCTTT.

A single count supports this clone. The chain uses TRBV9 and TRBJ1-6; D not resolved. The V and J ends lost 3 bases and 12 bases respectively, with 10 bases between them. Germline CDR1 reads SGDLS; CDR2 reads YYNGEE. The CDR3 has 12 residues. In DNA, the CDR3 is TGTGCCAGCAGCGCCCGTGACGGACCCCTCCACTTT. Translation gives CASSARDGPLHF. Complete variable domain (other parts from reference TRBV9 and TRBJ1-6): DSGVTQTPKHLITATGQRVTLRCSPRSGDLSVYWYQQSLDQGLQFLIQYYNGEERAKGNILERFSAQQFPDLHSELNLSSLELGDSALYFCASSARDGPLHFGNGTRLTVT.

This clone has only a few counts. V usage is TRBV5-1 and J usage is TRBJ2-3, with 8 positions matching TRBD1. Germline V gene lookup returns CDR1 SGHRS and CDR2 YFSETQ. CDR3 length: 15 residues. V lost 0 bases and J lost 4; bases outside the gene matches: 4. CDR3 nucleotides: TGCGCCAGCAGCTTGGAAGCAGGGGGCGCAGATACGCAGTATTTT. This codes for CASSLEAGGADTQYF. Together with reference TRBV5-1 and TRBJ2-3, the CDR3 gives the full variable domain: KAGVTQTPRYLIKTRGQQVTLSCSPISGHRSVSWYQQTPGQGLQFLFEYFSETQRNKGNFPGRFSGRQFSNSRSEMNVSTLELGDSALYLCASSLEAGGADTQYFGPGTRLTVL.

The V and J genes are TRBV11-3 and TRBJ2-1, with D perhaps matching TRBD1 (5 bases). There are 16 residues in the CDR3. Germline values: CDR1 SGHNT, CDR2 YENEEA. V lost 5 bases, J lost 4 bases, and 18 bases lay in between. The chain's CDR3 is CASSDSRVGVYNEQFF. Here the CDR3 DNA reads TGTGCCAGCAGCGATAGCAGGGTTGGGGTATACAATGAGCAGTTCTTC.